Below, 17 T cell receptor beta chains from the same sample are listed, as sequenced in a study of human T cells and chemical hapten exposure. In TCRdb, the RACE reads were re-called with MiXCR into one record per CDR3 protein. The sample comprises over 75,000 distinct CDR3 sequences, 6% to 9% of which are singletons, and approximately 1.5% rests with the top ten. Time point specified: patch test 1, 2 weeks after DPC sensitization. Treatment given: therapeutic diphenylcyclopropenone sensitization with weekly scalp DPC. The sample here was whole blood, taken in connection with sensitization to the hapten diphenylcyclopropenone (DPC). The receptors shown here come from a woman aged 30 to 39 with alopecia areata. Some clones in this sample may be carry-over from other donors' samples.

This clonotype was found a few times. This chain links TRBV7-8 with TRBJ1-1; no definite D call. CDR3 length: 17 residues. CDR1 is SGHVS, CDR2 FQNEAQ, per germline. The V gene lost 2 bases and the J gene lost 1 base, with 17 bases spanning the gap. The CDR3 DNA reads as TGTGCCAGCAGCTTACGGGTCTGGCGGCAGTCGAACACTGAAGCTTTCTTT. It yields the protein CASSLRVWRQSNTEAFF.

The chain employs TRBV30 and TRBJ1-1; D is unclear. V lost 4 bases and J lost 3, with 9 bases in between. The CDR3 spans 12 residues. Germline V gene sequence: CDR1 GTSNPN, CDR2 SVGIG (reference sequence). DNA for the CDR3: TGTGCCTGGAATTATTGGGACACTGAAGCTTTCTTT. The encoded protein is CAWNYWDTEAFF.

This chain connects TRBV6-5 to TRBJ1-6, with 7 bases matching TRBD1. J was trimmed by 7 bases and V by 0 bases; bases with no gene match: 15. From germline, CDR1 is MNHEY and CDR2 SVGAGI. The CDR3 covers 19 residues. The CDR3 is CASSYSWQGVKRGNSPLHF. DNA of the CDR3: TGTGCCAGCAGTTACTCTTGGCAGGGGGTAAAGAGAGGGAATTCACCCCTCCACTTT.

This clonotype was detected a few times. This chain joins TRBV7-2 and TRBJ1-2; possibly TRBD1 for D (6 bases). Between the trimmed V and J ends, which lost 2 bases and 0 bases, there was a span of 13 bases. The CDR3 has 16 residues. Per the germline V gene, CDR1 is SGHTA and CDR2 is FQGNSA. The DNA for the CDR3 is TGTGCCAGCAGCTTATCCAGACAGGCAACTAACTATGGCTACACCTTC. Translated, it gives CASSLSRQATNYGYTF.

This clonotype has just a few counts. V usage is TRBV10-3 and J usage is TRBJ2-1; possible D gene TRBD1, 5 bases. The ends were cut back, 0 bases at V and 6 bases at J, with 15 bases in the middle. The CDR3 has 16 amino acids. Germline CDR1 ENHRY, CDR2 SYGVKD. The CDR3 spells CAISESSQGKGNEQFF. The CDR3 DNA reads TGTGCCATCAGTGAGTCCTCGCAGGGTAAGGGCAATGAGCAGTTCTTC.

A few counts support this clonotype. The rearrangement uses TRBV7-9 and TRBJ1-1; TRBD1 aligns across 7 bases. The CDR3 is made up of 14 amino acids. With 6 bases clipped from V and 3 bases from J, the junction kept 7 bases outside the gene matches. Germline loops: CDR1 SEHNR, CDR2 FQNEAQ (reference sequence). This CDR3 is CASSYGQADTEAFF. The DNA for the CDR3 is TGTGCCAGCAGTTATGGACAGGCCGACACTGAAGCTTTCTTT. Full variable domain (rest looked up from reference TRBV7-9 and TRBJ1-1): DTGVSQNPRHKITKRGQNVTFRCDPISEHNRLYWYRQTLGQGPEFLTYFQNEAQLEKSRLLSDRFSAERPKGSFSTLEIQRTEQGDSAMYLCASSYGQADTEAFFGQGTRLTVV.

This clonotype was observed a few times. The rearrangement links TRBV14 to TRBJ1-6, with 8 nucleotides matching TRBD1. This CDR3 contains 15 residues. CDR1 and CDR2 (germline): SGHDN, FVKESK. J was trimmed by 16 bases and V by 0 bases; bases with no gene match: 11. The CDR3 DNA reads TGTGCCAGCAGCCAAGACGGGACAGGTATAAGGTGGCTCCACTTT. Translation gives CASSQDGTGIRWLHF.

This clonotype was counted many times. CDR3 region: CAILGTLGTEAFF. CDR3 coding DNA: TGTGCCATCCTCGGGACCCTGGGGACTGAAGCTTTCTTT. This rearrangement joins TRBV6-6 to TRBJ1-1; possibly TRBD1 for D (5 bases). Deletions cut 10 bases from V and 5 bases from J, with 17 bases between. Germline V gene sequence: CDR1 MNHNY, CDR2 SVGAGI (reference sequence). This CDR3 has 13 amino acids.

The chain recombines TRBV3-1 with TRBJ1-3, with D possibly TRBD1 on 6 matching bases. Germline assignment: CDR1 LGHDT and CDR2 YNNKEL (reference sequence). With 6 bases removed from V and 4 bases from J, the gap between germline ends came to 7 bases. This CDR3 spans 12 amino acids. CDR3 bases: TGTGCCAGCAGTACAGGGGGAAACACCATATATTTT. Protein: CASSTGGNTIYF.

The J gene is TRBJ2-3, the V gene TRBV9; D perhaps matches TRBD2 (6 bases). Germline values: CDR1 SGDLS, CDR2 YYNGEE. Trimming took 2 bases from V and 2 from J, leaving 12 bases between them. The CDR3 consists of 15 residues. CDR3 protein: CASSVRTTSTDTQYF. The DNA of the CDR3 is TGTGCCAGCAGCGTTCGGACTACCTCCACAGATACGCAGTATTTT. Full variable domain (outside the CDR3, taken from reference TRBV9 and TRBJ2-3): DSGVTQTPKHLITATGQRVTLRCSPRSGDLSVYWYQQSLDQGLQFLIQYYNGEERAKGNILERFSAQQFPDLHSELNLSSLELGDSALYFCASSVRTTSTDTQYFGPGTRLTVL.

This clonotype was recorded a few times. The chain has TRBV19 and TRBJ1-5; the D is unclear. Trimming took 1 base from V and 4 from J, leaving 8 bases between them. This CDR3 has 14 amino acids. Germline V gene lookup returns CDR1 LNHDA and CDR2 SQIVND (reference sequence). In DNA, the CDR3 is TGTGCCAGTAGTATAGGACTCACAAATCAGCCCCAGCATTTT. Translating it yields CASSIGLTNQPQHF.

The chain carries TRBV5-1 and TRBJ1-1; unclear D gene. Germline CDR1 SGHRS, CDR2 YFSETQ. This CDR3 region has 14 residues. V dropped 2 bases and J dropped 1 base, with 9 bases sitting between them. The CDR3, as DNA: TGCGCCAGCAGCTTAGACGCGTGGAACACTGAAGCTTTCTTT. Protein product: CASSLDAWNTEAFF.

This clonotype occurred a few times. The chain carries TRBV6-6 and TRBJ1-2, with D perhaps matching TRBD1 (5 bases). This CDR3 is built from 14 residues. The V end lost 7 bases, the J end lost 2 bases, and 14 bases lay between the germline ends. Germline V gene lookup returns CDR1 MNHNY and CDR2 SVGAGI (reference sequence). The CDR3 is CASTRDWSNYGYTF. CDR3 sequence (DNA): TGTGCCAGCACCCGGGACTGGTCGAACTATGGCTACACCTTC.

This clonotype was counted a few times. CDR3 amino acids: CSAPGTTYEQYF. The CDR3 DNA reads as TGCAGTGCGCCAGGGACTACCTACGAGCAGTACTTC. V is TRBV20-1 and J is TRBJ2-7; the match to TRBD2 covers 7 bases. Trimming removed 6 bases from V and 2 bases from J; junction bases left unmatched: 4. The CDR3 spans 12 residues. CDR1 and CDR2 (germline): DFQATT, SNEGSKA (reference sequence).

This clonotype was seen ten or more times. The chain recombines TRBV3-1 with TRBJ1-2, with a possible D match to TRBD1 (6 bases). Germline V gene data show CDR1 as LGHDT and CDR2 as YNNKEL (reference sequence). CDR3 length: 13 amino acids. The V gene lost 4 bases and the J gene lost 4 bases, with 10 bases spanning the gap. In nucleotides, the CDR3 is TGTGCCAGCAGCCGCGGACAGATCTATGGCTACACCTTC. This sequence encodes CASSRGQIYGYTF.

This clonotype showed up just a few times. The V gene is TRBV7-2, the J gene TRBJ1-1; D is ambiguous. The CDR3 loop spans 13 amino acids. Looked up from germline, CDR1 is SGHTA and CDR2 is FQGNSA. The germline V and J ends were trimmed by 3 bases and 3 bases, with 8 bases remaining between them. The CDR3 reads CASSLEGHTEAFF. DNA of the CDR3: TGTGCCAGCAGCTTGGAGGGTCACACTGAAGCTTTCTTT.

This clonotype was seen at least ten times. V and J are TRBV29-1 and TRBJ1-1; the D gene is possibly TRBD1 (5 bases). The V end was cut by 2 bases, the J end by 3 bases, with 22 bases between. Germline loops: CDR1 SQVTM, CDR2 ANQGSEA. CDR3 length equals 17 residues. The CDR3 DNA reads as TGCAGCGTTGAAAGACGTCAAGGGGCGAGGGTAGACACTGAAGCTTTCTTT. Amino acid sequence: CSVERRQGARVDTEAFF.